The T cell receptor (beta chain) described here comes from a study of blood T cell repertoires in COVID-19. Study context: Specimens from acute and convalescent COVID-19 originated in the United States, Italy and Spain. The analysed material was cDNA or gDNA that came from T cells, B-cell-depleted T cells, or PBMCs.

In the authors' workflow: Amplification with reference gene primers provided the estimates of nucleated cell counts. The table came from immunoSEQ multiplex PCR; TCRdb's copy has only in-frame clones and leaves some out. V, J and clone size are those of that table, while D and trimming were read from the DNA. This table holds about 79,000 clones, approximately 90% found once. Germline assignment: CDR1 SGHTA and CDR2 FQGNSA. The CDR3 runs 14 residues. Losses at the gene ends were 4 bases for V and 3 bases for J; bases not matched to a gene: 1. This clone turned up a few times. The V and J genes are TRBV7-2 and TRBJ1-3; TRBD1 matches at 9 bases. The receptor's source is a man between 65 and 85 years old with active or convalescent COVID-19. The sequenced sample consisted of peripheral blood. CDR3 residues: CASSSTGGGNTIYF. CDR3 nucleotide sequence: TGTGCCAGCAGCTCGACAGGGGGTGGAAACACCATATATTTT.